One and the same sample provided the 26 T cell receptor beta chains below, sequenced in a study of T-cell memory formation after mild COVID-19 (dated by TCRdb to the early 2020s). The method behind the library was 5' RACE. Sequenced on an Illumina NovaSeq 6000. TCRdb's own reprocessing of the public reads used fastp at Q25 and MiXCR and kept productive beta chains. Identical CDR3 proteins give one entry, which carries the most common genes and DNA. This sample is represented by roughly 340,000 distinct CDR3 sequences; approximately 15% of them were singletons. The ten biggest clones cover under 25% of the sample. Sequences were obtained from PBMCs or a T cell subset sorted from them (not recorded which). The receptors originated from a man younger than 35 who had mild COVID-19 (a few samples of this study predate the infection). The sample titles of this study are shuffled in the database, so cell type and time point are left out; the donor was told from shared clones.

This clonotype was counted only a few times. The chain carries TRBV4-3 and TRBJ1-4; no reliable D call. Between the trimmed V and J ends, which lost 0 bases and 3 bases, there was a span of 11 bases. CDR1 and CDR2 (germline): LGHNA, YSLEER. This CDR3 contains 16 residues. The CDR3 is CASSQDPGPSNEKLFF. In DNA form, the CDR3 reads TGCGCCAGCAGCCAAGATCCCGGTCCTTCTAATGAAAAACTGTTTTTT.

V usage is TRBV7-9 and J usage is TRBJ2-1; 9 positions match TRBD1. The CDR3 sequence is 16 residues long. J was trimmed by 3 bases and V by 5 bases; bases with no gene match: 8. From germline, CDR1 is SEHNR and CDR2 FQNEAQ (reference sequence). The CDR3 loop reads CASSPLGQGGYNEQFF. For the CDR3, the DNA is TGTGCCAGCAGCCCACTGGGACAGGGAGGCTACAATGAGCAGTTCTTC.

This clonotype was seen once. The junction does not match germline at one end; this may be a read error. V usage is TRBV12-3 or TRBV12-4 and J usage is TRBJ1-1; D remains ambiguous. The CDR3 contains 11 residues. CDR3 in amino acids: CSSSFMRRAFF. The CDR3 DNA is TGTTCCAGCAGTTTTATGAGGAGAGCTTTCTTT.

V usage is TRBV3-1 and J usage is TRBJ1-6; D is ambiguous. V shed 0 bases and J shed 0 bases, with 6 bases lying between them. This CDR3 spans 16 amino acids. The germline V gene has CDR1 LGHDT and CDR2 YNNKEL (reference sequence). CDR3 region: CASSQEGGSYNSPLHF. The CDR3 DNA is TGTGCCAGCAGCCAAGAAGGCGGCTCCTATAATTCACCCCTCCACTTT.

The chain has TRBV6-5 and TRBJ2-5; D is ambiguous. Germline assignment: CDR1 MNHEY and CDR2 SVGAGI. The CDR3 spans 14 residues. The V end lost 6 bases, the J end lost 4 bases, and 15 bases lay between the germline ends. The CDR3 region is CASSSRSTGETQYF. CDR3 DNA sequence: TGTGCCAGCAGCTCCCGGTCGACGGGAGAGACCCAGTACTTC.

This clonotype has just a few counts. This chain connects TRBV4-1 to TRBJ2-1, with 10 bases lining up with TRBD2. CDR3 length: 16 amino acids. The germline CDR1 and CDR2 sequences are MGHRA and YSYEKL. Trimming removed 4 bases from V and 2 bases from J; junction bases left unmatched: 5. CDR3 region: CASSPRTSGTYNEQFF. The CDR3 bases are TGCGCCAGCAGCCCGCGGACTAGCGGCACCTACAATGAGCAGTTCTTC.

The chain is built from TRBV6-5 and TRBJ1-5; D unresolved. Germline CDR1 and CDR2: MNHEY and SVGAGI. The CDR3 consists of 15 residues. V was cut by 2 bases and J by 7 bases, with 15 bases left in between. CDR3 in DNA: TGTGCCAGCAGTTACAGTGGGGAGACCAGACAGCCCCAGCATTTT. Translating gives CASSYSGETRQPQHF.

J is TRBJ2-3 and V is TRBV20-1, with D perhaps TRBD1 or TRBD2 (5 bases each). The germline V gene encodes CDR1 DFQATT and CDR2 SNEGSKA (reference sequence). The CDR3 sequence is 14 residues long. Trimming took off 3 bases at V and 3 bases at J, with 13 bases between the two ends. The CDR3 DNA follows: TGCAGTGCTAGGGTGGGGGTACGGACAGATACGCAGTATTTT. It is translated as CSARVGVRTDTQYF.

This clonotype has only a few counts. The V gene is TRBV5-1, the J gene TRBJ2-5; the D gene is possibly TRBD2 (5 bases). Trimming pared 3 bases from V and 5 bases from J, leaving 17 bases between. Per germline, CDR1 SGHRS and CDR2 YFSETQ. The CDR3 extends over 15 amino acids. The CDR3 region has the DNA TGCGCCAGCAGCTCGGAACCACTCCGGAGGGAGACCCAGTACTTC. Residues: CASSSEPLRRETQYF.

This chain's CDR3 is CASSWGQVSEQYF. The CDR3 DNA follows: TGCGCCAGCAGCTGGGGACAGGTCTCCGAGCAGTACTTC. This chain joins TRBV5-1 and TRBJ2-7; 8 bases fit TRBD1. This CDR3 is built from 13 residues. The ends lost 3 bases at V and 6 bases at J; junction bases unmatched: 5. Germline-derived CDR1 and CDR2 are SGHRS and YFSETQ.

This clonotype was recorded only once. This sequence joins TRBV7-9 and TRBJ2-1; TRBD2 matches 9 bases. Germline V gene sequence: CDR1 SEHNR, CDR2 FQNEAQ (reference sequence). Trimming at V came to 3 bases and at J to 7 bases, leaving 7 bases not matched to a gene. The CDR3 has 15 residues. For the CDR3, the DNA is TGTGCCAGCAGCTTCGTCGGACTAGCGCGGAATGAGCAGTTCTTC. Its translation is CASSFVGLARNEQFF.

The chain is built from TRBV6-1 and TRBJ2-7; a weak D match, TRBD1 (6 bases). This CDR3 comprises 13 residues. The germline CDR1 and CDR2 sequences are MNHNS and SASEGT. The germline V and J ends were trimmed by 6 bases and 3 bases, with 12 bases remaining between them. The CDR3 sequence is CASRGRGFYEQYV. The CDR3 DNA sequence: TGTGCCAGCAGGGGCAGGGGTTTCTACGAGCAGTACGTC.

This clonotype was detected many times. The rearrangement uses TRBV12-3 or TRBV12-4 and TRBJ2-5; 12 bases are shared with TRBD2. There are 17 residues in the CDR3. Germline trimming cut 6 bases from V and 4 bases from J; bases unmatched to any gene: 12. The DNA for the CDR3 is TGTGCCAGCAGCCCGACTAGCGGGGGCCCGGGGGTAGAGACCCAGTACTTC. Protein product: CASSPTSGGPGVETQYF.

This chain connects TRBV20-1 to TRBJ2-3, with D maybe TRBD2 (6 bases). V lost 5 bases, J lost 3 bases, and 18 bases lay in between. Germline V gene lookup returns CDR1 DFQATT and CDR2 SNEGSKA (reference sequence). The CDR3 sequence is 15 residues long. This CDR3 is CSAGSWRVRTDTQYF. CDR3 bases: TGCAGTGCTGGGTCGTGGAGGGTCAGAACAGATACGCAGTATTTT.

The V call is TRBV12-3 or TRBV12-4, the J call TRBJ1-1; TRBD1 matches at 7 bases. The V gene end was trimmed by 7 bases and the J gene end by 2 bases; junction bases not matched to a gene: 10. The CDR3 consists of 15 residues. The CDR3 protein is CASTPQGTANTEAFF. Here the CDR3 DNA reads TGTGCCAGCACCCCTCAGGGGACAGCCAACACTGAAGCTTTCTTT.

The table lists this clonotype with a few counts. The V call is TRBV20-1, the J call TRBJ2-2; D is unresolved. This CDR3 contains 14 residues. Germline V gene data show CDR1 as DFQATT and CDR2 as SNEGSKA (reference sequence). Trimming removed 1 base from V and 5 bases from J, with 11 bases in between. CDR3 loop: CSARAKPPTGELFF. The CDR3 bases are TGCAGTGCTAGAGCAAAGCCACCTACCGGGGAGCTGTTTTTT.

The chain is built from TRBV9 and TRBJ1-1, with a possible D match to TRBD1 (5 bases). The CDR3 loop spans 14 amino acids. Germline V gene data show CDR1 as SGDLS and CDR2 as YYNGEE. V lost 3 bases, J lost 3 bases, and 12 bases lay in between. The CDR3: CASSEGPNYTEAFF. In DNA, the CDR3 is TGTGCCAGCAGCGAGGGACCTAACTACACTGAAGCTTTCTTT. Full variable domain (remainder filled in from reference TRBV9 and TRBJ1-1): DSGVTQTPKHLITATGQRVTLRCSPRSGDLSVYWYQQSLDQGLQFLIQYYNGEERAKGNILERFSAQQFPDLHSELNLSSLELGDSALYFCASSEGPNYTEAFFGQGTRLTVV.

This clonotype was found a few times. The chain has TRBV5-1 and TRBJ2-2; D is perhaps TRBD1 (7 bases). Trimming left V 5 bases short and J 3 bases short, with 11 bases between. Germline assignment: CDR1 SGHRS and CDR2 YFSETQ. The CDR3 is made up of 14 amino acids. The CDR3 DNA reads as TGCGCCAGCAGTACAGGGGACTACACCGGGGAGCTGTTTTTT. It specifies CASSTGDYTGELFF.

The chain links TRBV10-3 to TRBJ1-2; TRBD1 agrees at 7 bases. The CDR3 has 13 residues. The J segment lost 6 bases and the V segment lost 2 bases, leaving 3 bases of the junction unmatched. CDR1 is ENHRY and CDR2 is SYGVKD in the germline V gene. Here the CDR3 reads CAISETGDHGYTF. In DNA form, the CDR3 reads TGTGCCATCAGTGAGACAGGGGATCATGGCTACACCTTC.

This clonotype has more than one count but fewer than ten. This chain connects TRBV3-1 to TRBJ1-5; a weak D match, TRBD1 (6 bases). The CDR3 is 14 residues long. Germline CDR1 reads LGHDT; CDR2 reads YNNKEL (reference sequence). Trimming stripped 5 bases from V and 6 bases from J, with 14 bases between. The CDR3 region has the DNA TGTGCCAGCAGCGTCCAGGGGATGGCTCAGCCCCAGCATTTT. Its translation is CASSVQGMAQPQHF.

The chain combines TRBV4-3 with TRBJ1-6, with a weak D call TRBD1 (6 bases). Trimming removed 4 bases from V and 6 bases from J, with 13 bases in between. Germline assignment: CDR1 LGHNA and CDR2 YSLEER. The CDR3 covers 15 residues. The DNA for the CDR3 is TGCGCCAGCAGCCGAGACCGGGACACTAATTCACCCCTCCACTTT. Encoded protein: CASSRDRDTNSPLHF.

The table lists this clonotype with many counts. The J gene is TRBJ1-2, the V gene TRBV4-2; tentatively, D is TRBD1 (6 bases). There are 13 residues in the CDR3. V was pared by 3 bases and J by 2 bases, with 7 bases between. CDR1 and CDR2 from the germline V gene are LGHNA and YNFKEQ. The DNA for the CDR3 is TGTGCCAGCAGCCACGGACAGAACTATGGCTACACCTTC. Its protein is CASSHGQNYGYTF.

The chain carries TRBV7-2 and TRBJ1-2; D gene unclear. With 5 bases removed from V and 8 bases from J, the gap between germline ends came to 12 bases. The CDR3 is made up of 12 amino acids. CDR1 SGHTA and CDR2 FQGNSA come from the germline V gene. DNA for the CDR3: TGTGCCAGCAGCCCTCCCTGGGTGGGCTACACCTTC. It is translated as CASSPPWVGYTF.

The chain carries TRBV12-3 or TRBV12-4 and TRBJ2-4; the match to TRBD2 covers 8 bases. The trim removed 8 bases at V and 8 bases at J, leaving 8 bases unmatched. CDR3 size: 13 residues. CDR3 loop: CASLRGGADIQYF. The DNA of the CDR3 is TGTGCCAGCCTTCGGGGGGGTGCGGACATTCAGTACTTC.

The chain combines TRBV6-5 with TRBJ2-7; 8 nucleotides line up with TRBD2. The V gene end was trimmed by 4 bases and the J gene end by 2 bases; junction bases not matched to a gene: 7. CDR3 length: 15 residues. In germline, CDR1 is MNHEY, CDR2 SVGAGI. CDR3 sequence (DNA): TGTGCCAGCAGTTCCACCCGGGGGGGTACCTACGAGCAGTACTTC. Protein sequence: CASSSTRGGTYEQYF.

At least ten counts were recorded for this clonotype. The J gene is TRBJ2-4, the V gene TRBV29-1; D is uncertain. From germline, CDR1 is SQVTM and CDR2 ANQGSEA. The V end lost 4 bases, the J end lost 10 bases, and 11 bases lay between the germline ends. This CDR3 spans 11 amino acids. The CDR3 region is CSVGELSIQYF. The CDR3 nucleotides read TGCAGCGTTGGAGAACTCTCTATTCAGTACTTC.